The TCR beta chain under discussion was sequenced for a study of human T cells and chemical hapten exposure. TCRdb used MiXCR to reprocess the RACE reads, holding one entry per CDR3 protein. The sample holds a few hundred thousand distinct CDR3 sequences, around 5.5% seen once. The CDR3 is 12 amino acids. With 4 bases removed from V and 6 bases from J, the gap between germline ends came to 7 bases. Germline V gene lookup returns CDR1 SNHLY and CDR2 FYNNEI. Noted time point: pre-sensitization, week 0. Treatment defined: therapeutic diphenylcyclopropenone sensitization with weekly scalp DPC. Findings of the study overall: Donors in the study had alopecia, meaning their immune response may differ from healthy people's.

This clonotype turned up a few times. The antigen remains undetermined. V is TRBV2 and J is TRBJ1-5, with D unresolved. Sequencing used whole blood, obtained in connection with sensitization to the hapten diphenylcyclopropenone (DPC). The TCR comes from a woman younger than 35 with alopecia areata. Some clones in this sample may be carry-over from other donors' samples. The CDR3 spells CASSVSGQPQHF. CDR3 nucleotides: TGTGCCAGCAGTGTATCGGGTCAGCCCCAGCATTTT.